The 9 T cell receptor beta chains below were found in one sample sequenced in a study of T cell responses to AZD1222 COVID-19 vaccine. Method: immunoSEQ multiplex PCR; TCRdb's copy keeps in-frame clones and lacks some. The repertoire consists of around 78,000 clones, with around 90% occurring once and the leading ten covering around 1.5%. This sample comprised peripheral blood, obtained 28 days after the second AZD1222 dose. The receptor source for this set is an adult who received the AZD1222 COVID-19 vaccine.

V gene TRBV5-1 combines with J gene TRBJ1-1, with D unclear. The V and J ends lost 4 bases and 4 bases respectively, with 14 bases between them. The CDR3 has 14 residues. The germline CDR1 and CDR2 sequences are SGHRS and YFSETQ. The CDR3 nucleotides are TGCGCCAGCAGCGGGAGGGCTGAAGGCACTGAAGCTTTCTTT. Amino acid sequence: CASSGRAEGTEAFF.

J is TRBJ1-1 and V is TRBV7-9, with no clear D. This CDR3 spans 15 amino acids. V was shortened by 2 bases and J by 1 base, with 11 bases between the two germline ends. Germline V gene sequence: CDR1 SEHNR, CDR2 FQNEAQ (reference sequence). In DNA, the CDR3 is TGTGCCAGCAGCTTACCCCGCGGAGAGAACACTGAAGCTTTCTTT. As protein: CASSLPRGENTEAFF.

The CDR3 here is CASSESVYSYEQYF. In nucleotides, the CDR3 is TGTGCCAGCAGTGAATCGGTTTACTCCTACGAGCAGTACTTC. This rearrangement joins TRBV6-1 to TRBJ2-7; no reliable D call. CDR3 length equals 14 residues. Germline V gene sequence: CDR1 MNHNS, CDR2 SASEGT. Trimming cost V 2 bases and J 0 bases, with 8 bases left between them.

The rearrangement links TRBV7-7 to TRBJ2-7; 8 positions match TRBD2. The CDR3 is 13 amino acids. V was clipped by 1 base and J by 7 bases; unmatched bases: 3. The germline V gene encodes CDR1 SSHAT and CDR2 FNYEAQ (reference sequence). CDR3 sequence (DNA): TGTGCCAGCAGCTTAGACGCGGGGGGAGAGCAGTACTTC. It yields the protein CASSLDAGGEQYF.

The chain recombines TRBV19 with TRBJ2-7; 10 nucleotides line up with TRBD1. In germline, CDR1 is LNHDA, CDR2 SQIVND (reference sequence). The CDR3 spans 15 residues. V shed 6 bases and J 0 bases; nucleotides not matched to a gene: 5. CDR3 in DNA: TGTGCCAGTAGGCCGGGACAGGGGAACTCCTACGAGCAGTACTTC. It translates to CASRPGQGNSYEQYF.

The chain combines TRBV6-5 with TRBJ1-1; D gene uncertain. The V gene's germline CDR1 is MNHEY and CDR2 SVGAGI. Trimming stripped 1 base from V and 3 bases from J, with 6 bases between. The length of the CDR3 is 13 residues. CDR3 loop: CASSYWADTEAFF. The CDR3 DNA reads as TGTGCCAGCAGTTACTGGGCGGACACTGAAGCTTTCTTT.

This chain joins TRBV28 and TRBJ1-6; D ambiguous. Trimming stripped 4 bases from V and 0 bases from J, with 16 bases between. CDR1 and CDR2 (germline): MDHEN, SYDVKM. The CDR3 totals 18 residues. CDR3 in DNA: TGTGCCAGCAGTTCGGTCTCGGGCTCTAGCTCCTATAATTCACCCCTCCACTTT. This translates into CASSSVSGSSSYNSPLHF.

This clone showed up just a few times. The chain uses TRBV6-1 and TRBJ1-2; D possibly corresponds to TRBD1 (5 bases). The V end was cut by 2 bases, the J end by 6 bases, with 10 bases between. The CDR3 length is 13 residues. The germline V gene encodes CDR1 MNHNS and CDR2 SASEGT. CDR3 sequence reads: CASSERSRDGYTF. The CDR3 nucleotides are TGTGCCAGCAGTGAAAGGAGCAGGGATGGCTACACCTTC.

The CDR3 nucleotides are TGTGCCAGCAGCCAAGGACCCGGGCCCTCCTCCTACGAGCAGTACTTC. It is translated as CASSQGPGPSSYEQYF. The J gene is TRBJ2-7, the V gene TRBV3-1 (or the pseudogene TRBV3-2); D unclear. Germline CDR1 is LGHDT and CDR2 is YNNKEL (reference sequence). V lost 1 base, J lost 0 bases, and 13 bases lay in between. This CDR3 contains 16 residues.